This section outlines one TCR beta chain sequence together with its context. Its antigen is undetermined. This sample is part of a study of CD8 T cells in ankylosing spondylitis. General study findings and limits: Within matched ankylosing spondylitis synovial fluid, disease-linked clones were reportedly significantly enriched. What seemed typical of ankylosing spondylitis blood was a TCR beta motif built from eight highly homologous variants. A number of the motif variants had already been described in reactive arthritis synovial fluid and blood.

Germline CDR1 reads GTSNPN; CDR2 reads SVGIG (reference sequence). Trimming pared 8 bases from V and 6 bases from J, leaving 15 bases between. The CDR3 is made up of 12 amino acids. TCRdb called the 5' RACE reads again in MiXCR, with one record for every CDR3 protein. The table includes about 330,000 distinct CDR3 sequences, roughly 8% detected once. The origin of this receptor is a male donor with ankylosing spondylitis. The genes are TRBV30 and TRBJ2-3; possible D gene TRBD1, 5 bases. Material for sequencing was blood, either unsorted or a sorted T cell fraction (not recorded which). Here the CDR3 DNA reads TGTGCCGTGGCCTATGGGGCGGATACGCAGTATTTT. Residues: CAVAYGADTQYF.